This entry lists 28 T cell receptor beta chains sequenced from one sample in a study of T cells in Graves' hyperthyroidism and ophthalmopathy. TCR beta CDR3 sequences were amplified from RNA transcripts. Using the HTBI primer set, a first-round RT-PCR was run on the TCR CDR3. TCRdb ran MiXCR on the multiplex PCR reads and lists one entry per CDR3 protein. The sample has about 600,000 distinct CDR3 sequences, around 15% seen once; the top ten hold around 12%. What was sequenced was blood. The receptors were gathered from a woman in her forties or fifties with Graves' ophthalmopathy.

V is TRBV19 and J is TRBJ1-2; no firm D call. The length of the CDR3 is 15 residues. V lost 9 bases and J 2 bases, leaving 19 bases between the germline ends. Germline loops: CDR1 LNHDA, CDR2 SQIVND (reference sequence). CDR3: CASSPGPYENYGYTF. The CDR3 bases are TGTGCCAGCAGCCCTGGACCCTATGAAAACTATGGCTACACCTTC. Supplemented by reference TRBV19 and TRBJ1-2, the full variable domain reads DGGITQSPKYLFRKEGQNVTLSCEQNLNHDAMYWYRQDPGQGLRLIYYSQIVNDFQKGDIAEGYSVSREKKESFPLTVTSAQKNPTAFYLCASSPGPYENYGYTFGSGTRLTVV.

The V and J genes are TRBV9 and TRBJ2-1; no clear D gene. V lost 3 bases to trimming and J lost 3 bases, with 16 bases between them. CDR1 is SGDLS and CDR2 is YYNGEE in the germline V gene. There are 16 residues in the CDR3. The CDR3 region is CASSELDLDVYNEQFF. DNA of the CDR3: TGTGCCAGCAGCGAACTCGACTTGGATGTCTACAATGAGCAGTTCTTC.

V usage is TRBV20-1 and J usage is TRBJ1-5; no clear D. CDR3 size: 13 residues. V was pared by 5 bases and J by 0 bases, with 8 bases between. Germline-derived CDR1 and CDR2 are DFQATT and SNEGSKA (reference sequence). This chain's CDR3 is CSASGDSNQPQHF. DNA for the CDR3: TGCAGTGCTTCGGGAGATAGCAATCAGCCCCAGCATTTT.

The table lists this clonotype with a few counts. J is TRBJ2-7 and V is TRBV5-5; D call uncertain. Between the trimmed V and J ends, which lost 2 bases and 3 bases, there was a span of 18 bases. The CDR3 extends over 16 amino acids. In germline, CDR1 is SGHKS, CDR2 YYEKEE (reference sequence). DNA of the CDR3: TGTGCCAGCAGCTTCCCCTTCTCGGTTGGAGACTACGAGCAGTACTTC. Translating it yields CASSFPFSVGDYEQYF. The complete variable domain, with remaining parts taken from reference TRBV5-5 and TRBJ2-7, reads DAGVTQSPTHLIKTRGQQVTLRCSPISGHKSVSWYQQVLGQGPQFIFQYYEKEERGRGNFPDRFSARQFPNYSSELNVNALLLGDSALYLCASSFPFSVGDYEQYFGPGTRLTVT.

This clonotype occurred a few times. The chain couples TRBV3-1 to TRBJ1-1; 10 positions match TRBD1. The CDR3 runs to 17 residues. Looked up from germline, CDR1 is LGHDT and CDR2 is YNNKEL (reference sequence). V was clipped by 3 bases and J by 5 bases; unmatched bases: 12. The CDR3: CASSQKGQGLRYTEAFF. As DNA, the CDR3 is TGTGCCAGCAGCCAGAAGGGACAGGGGCTCCGATATACTGAAGCTTTCTTT.

The CDR3 is CATSDTLAGVQEVQFF. The CDR3 DNA follows: TGTGCCACCAGTGATACACTAGCGGGAGTTCAAGAGGTGCAGTTCTTC. The gene calls are TRBV24-1 and TRBJ2-1; 11 nucleotides agree with TRBD2. Germline assignment: CDR1 KGHDR and CDR2 SFDVKD. This CDR3 has 16 residues. V shed 3 bases and J 12 bases; nucleotides not matched to a gene: 12.

This clonotype was found many times. The rearrangement links TRBV6-1 to TRBJ2-3; D is undetermined. CDR1 and CDR2 from the germline V gene are MNHNS and SASEGT. This CDR3 has 18 residues. Between the trimmed V and J ends, which lost 4 bases and 2 bases, there was a span of 22 bases. The CDR3 DNA sequence: TGTGCCAGCAGTGTGGTCCACCGACGCCGTTTAACCACAGATACGCAGTATTTT. Its translation: CASSVVHRRRLTTDTQYF.

This clonotype has a count of ten or more. J is TRBJ1-5 and V is TRBV7-9; D is unresolved. The CDR3 is made up of 13 amino acids. V gave up 1 base and J gave up 7 bases, with 8 bases separating them. In germline, CDR1 is SEHNR, CDR2 FQNEAQ (reference sequence). Here the CDR3 reads CASSLGWQQPQHF. DNA for the CDR3: TGTGCCAGCAGCTTAGGTTGGCAACAGCCCCAGCATTTT.

This sequence joins TRBV6-2 or TRBV6-3 and TRBJ2-7; 7 positions match TRBD2. The CDR3 runs to 14 residues. V dropped 7 bases and J dropped 0; count of bases not matched to a gene: 6. The V gene's germline CDR1 is MNHEY and CDR2 SVGEGT. In DNA form, the CDR3 reads TGTGCCAGCATCCTGGGGGGGGGCTCCTACGAGCAGTACTTC. Translation gives CASILGGGSYEQYF.

This clonotype showed up just a few times. The J gene is TRBJ1-5, the V gene TRBV6-2 or TRBV6-3; 7 bases agree with TRBD1. CDR1 is MNHEY, CDR2 SVGEGT, per germline. CDR3 length equals 11 residues. V shed 8 bases and J 10 bases; nucleotides not matched to a gene: 5. The CDR3 DNA reads TGTGCCAGCCGGTACAGGGGTCCCCAGCATTTT. It yields the protein CASRYRGPQHF.

The gene calls are TRBV5-1 and TRBJ2-6, with 8 bases aligning to TRBD2. CDR3 length: 18 residues. After removal of 0 bases from V and 1 base from J, the junction contained 6 bases not matched to a gene. In germline, CDR1 is SGHRS, CDR2 YFSETQ. The CDR3, as DNA: TGCGCCAGCAGCTTGGACCCGGGAGGGCCATCTGGGGCCAACGTCCTGACTTTC. It encodes CASSLDPGGPSGANVLTF.

The rearrangement uses TRBV6-5 and TRBJ2-3; no definite D call. Looked up from germline, CDR1 is MNHEY and CDR2 is SVGAGI. The CDR3 runs 16 residues. V shed 1 base and J shed 0 bases, with 11 bases lying between them. The CDR3 DNA reads as TGTGCCAGCAGTTACTTGGCCCCCGGAAGCACAGATACGCAGTATTTT. Translated, it gives CASSYLAPGSTDTQYF.

This clonotype was recorded a few times. This rearrangement joins TRBV27 to TRBJ2-4; unclear D gene. The V gene's germline CDR1 is MNHEY and CDR2 SMNVEV (reference sequence). V was trimmed by 3 bases and J by 3 bases, leaving 15 bases between them. The CDR3 runs to 16 residues. The CDR3 DNA is TGTGCCAGCAGTTTCCGGGCAAATCTTGACAAAAACATTCAGTACTTC. Translation: CASSFRANLDKNIQYF.

This clonotype was recorded many times. The rearrangement uses TRBV7-3 and TRBJ2-2; tentative D call: TRBD1 (5 bases). This CDR3 has 15 residues. With 5 bases removed from V and 5 bases from J, the gap between germline ends came to 15 bases. Germline assignment: CDR1 SGHTA and CDR2 FQGTGA. DNA of the CDR3: TGTGCCAGCAGCCTCGACAGTTACATGACCGGGGAGCTGTTTTTT. Amino acid sequence: CASSLDSYMTGELFF.

This sequence joins TRBV10-3 and TRBJ1-2; D ambiguous. V was clipped by 2 bases and J by 4 bases, with 8 bases between them. Germline CDR1 and CDR2: ENHRY and SYGVKD. This CDR3 is 13 amino acids long. The CDR3 DNA sequence: TGTGCCATCAGTGAGGTGCCAGTCTATGGCTACACCTTC. This sequence encodes CAISEVPVYGYTF.

The gene calls are TRBV5-8 and TRBJ1-5; 8 positions agree with TRBD1. Germline values: CDR1 SGHTS, CDR2 YDEGEE. This CDR3 has 18 residues. The trim removed 1 base at V and 6 bases at J, leaving 15 bases unmatched. The CDR3 DNA follows: TGTGCCAGCAGCTTGCCCGACAGGGGAGAACGGTGGGGTCAGCCCCAGCATTTT. Its protein product is CASSLPDRGERWGQPQHF.

This clonotype has more than one count but fewer than ten. V gene TRBV9 combines with J gene TRBJ1-2, with D perhaps TRBD1 (5 bases). Germline lookup yields CDR1 SGDLS and CDR2 YYNGEE. The CDR3 spans 15 residues. The V end lost 0 bases, the J end lost 2 bases, and 11 bases lay between the germline ends. As DNA, the CDR3 is TGTGCCAGCAGCGTAGGTGTCAGGGCCAACTATGGCTACACCTTC. Its translation is CASSVGVRANYGYTF.

This clonotype was observed many times. The gene calls are TRBV20-1 and TRBJ1-4; 9 bases agree with TRBD1. Trimming cost V 5 bases and J 8 bases; bases outside gene matches: 6. The CDR3 consists of 13 residues. Germline CDR1 reads DFQATT; CDR2 reads SNEGSKA (reference sequence). DNA for the CDR3: TGCAGTGCTTTCGGACAGGGGCGGGAAAAACTGTTTTTT. Amino acids: CSAFGQGREKLFF.

The chain couples TRBV20-1 to TRBJ2-7; 12 bases match TRBD2. The CDR3 runs to 14 residues. J was trimmed by 1 base and V by 6 bases; bases with no gene match: 4. Germline V gene sequence: CDR1 DFQATT, CDR2 SNEGSKA (reference sequence). The CDR3 loop is CSANGLAGSYEQYF. CDR3 DNA sequence: TGCAGTGCAAATGGACTAGCGGGGTCCTACGAGCAGTACTTC.

This clonotype has at least ten counts. The chain joins TRBV18 to TRBJ2-1, with D perhaps TRBD1 (5 bases). Trimming took 4 bases from V and 7 from J, leaving 23 bases between them. The length of the CDR3 is 17 residues. Germline V gene data show CDR1 as KGHSH and CDR2 as LQKENI. The CDR3 bases are TGTGCCAGCTCACGTTCCGGCAGGGATCTAACAGCAAATGAGCAGTTCTTC. It encodes CASSRSGRDLTANEQFF.

About this clonotype: One end of the junction does not line up with germline, which may come from a read error. The chain links TRBV10-2 to TRBJ2-1, with 10 nucleotides matching TRBD2. The CDR3 is 16 residues long. CDR1 is WSHSY, CDR2 SAAADI, per germline. The CDR3 nucleotides read TGCGCCAGCAAGACTAGCGGGCAGAGCTCCTACAATGAGCAGCTCTTC. Translating it yields CASKTSGQSSYNEQLF.

This clonotype has just a few counts. The CDR3 loop is CASSLDRNEPQHF. CDR3 nucleotides: TGCGCCAGCAGCCTAGACCGAAACGAGCCCCAGCATTTT. The chain uses TRBV5-1 and TRBJ1-5, with D unresolved. Trimming removed 4 bases at V and 8 bases at J, with 13 bases between. The CDR3 is made up of 13 amino acids. The germline gives CDR1 SGHRS, CDR2 YFSETQ.

The chain has TRBV29-1 and TRBJ1-2, with D possibly being TRBD1 (6 bases). The CDR3 is 15 amino acids. The germline V gene encodes CDR1 SQVTM and CDR2 ANQGSEA. The V and J ends lost 7 bases and 5 bases respectively, with 23 bases between them. The CDR3 here is CSARFPGHTGYGYTF. DNA for the CDR3: TGCAGCGCCCGATTCCCGGGACATACAGGATATGGCTACACCTTC.

This clonotype came up a few times. At one end, the junction sequence differs from germline, possibly due to a read error. This chain connects TRBV18 to TRBJ1-3; D ambiguous. The germline V gene has CDR1 KGHSH and CDR2 LQKENI. The CDR3 consists of 15 residues. DNA for the CDR3: TGTGCCAGCTCACCACCTTCTATATCTGGAACCACCATATATTTT. Residues: CASSPPSISGTTIYF. Drawing the rest from reference TRBV18 and TRBJ1-3, the complete variable domain is NAGVMQNPRHLVRRRGQEARLRCSPMKGHSHVYWYRQLPEEGLKFMVYLQKENIIDESGMPKERFSAEFPKEGPSILRIQQVVRGDSAAYFCASSPPSISGTTIYFGEGSWLTVV.

This sequence joins TRBV19 and TRBJ1-1; a weak D match, TRBD1 (6 bases). Deletions cut 5 bases from V and 5 bases from J, with 18 bases between. Germline V gene sequence: CDR1 LNHDA, CDR2 SQIVND (reference sequence). The CDR3 is 15 residues long. CDR3 region: CASSFDSGAYTEAFF. CDR3 DNA sequence: TGTGCCAGTAGTTTCGATTCAGGGGCGTATACTGAAGCTTTCTTT.

The chain has TRBV7-2 and TRBJ1-1; D gene unclear. V lost 1 base to trimming and J lost 0 bases, with 6 bases between them. The germline gives CDR1 SGHTA, CDR2 FQGNSA. This CDR3 comprises 14 residues. CDR3 in DNA: TGTGCCAGCAGCTTAGTTAGCATGAACACTGAAGCTTTCTTT. It translates to CASSLVSMNTEAFF. Looking up the rest from reference TRBV7-2 and TRBJ1-1 gives the full variable domain: GAGVSQSPSNKVTEKGKDVELRCDPISGHTALYWYRQSLGQGLEFLIYFQGNSAPDKSGLPSDRFSAERTGGSVSTLTIQRTQQEDSAVYLCASSLVSMNTEAFFGQGTRLTVV.

The chain carries TRBV24-1 and TRBJ2-3; the D gene is possibly TRBD2 (5 bases). The V and J ends lost 6 bases and 1 base respectively, with 16 bases between them. The CDR3 contains 16 residues. From germline, CDR1 is KGHDR and CDR2 SFDVKD. CDR3 sequence: CATSIGGSARTDTQYF. CDR3 bases: TGTGCCACCAGTATCGGTGGTAGCGCCCGCACAGATACGCAGTATTTT.

The J gene is TRBJ1-5, the V gene TRBV6-1; no clear D gene. This CDR3 spans 13 amino acids. The V gene lost 6 bases and the J gene lost 4 bases, with 10 bases spanning the gap. Germline CDR1 reads MNHNS; CDR2 reads SASEGT. CDR3 DNA sequence: TGTGCCAGCAGCGACCGGTGGAATCAGCCCCAGCATTTT. This sequence encodes CASSDRWNQPQHF.